This T cell receptor beta chain was captured in a study of T-cell memory formation after mild COVID-19. Study background: TCR clusters mostly belonged to single donors.

Broader study findings: Day 15 to 85 contracting clones showed balanced CD4/CD8; day 15 to 37 expanders favored CD4+. Some SARS-CoV-2-responding clones were already detected in memory before infection. Among contracting clones, CD4+ were mainly CM/EM and CD8+ enriched in EMRA.

Note on this clonotype: The antigen remains unidentified.

CDR3 size: 15 residues. With 4 bases removed from V and 4 bases from J, the gap between germline ends came to 14 bases. TCRdb re-called the 5' RACE reads through MiXCR, storing one row per CDR3 protein. The sample includes hundreds of thousands of distinct CDR3 sequences, 15% to 20% of them seen just once. Sequenced: PBMCs or a T cell subset sorted from them (not recorded which). The receptor comes from an adult woman who had mild COVID-19 (a few samples of this study predate the infection). Cell type and time point are not known. This chain joins TRBV12-3 or TRBV12-4 and TRBJ1-5; D ambiguous. The DNA for the CDR3 is TGTGCCAGCAGTTCCCCTGGGATTGGGAATCAGCCCCAGCATTTT. It yields the protein CASSSPGIGNQPQHF.